These 27 T cell receptor beta chains came from one sample sequenced in a study of blood T cell repertoires in COVID-19. Clones were sequenced by immunoSEQ multiplex PCR, and TCRdb holds only the in-frame ones, with some missing. The sample contains some 190,000 clones, roughly three quarters of which appear only once. Sequenced: PBMCs or T cells enriched from blood (not recorded which). The receptors derive from a man aged 60 to 75 who had been exposed to COVID-19.

This clone has just one count. This chain links TRBV5-1 with TRBJ1-6; TRBD1 might be the D (6 bases). V gave up 0 bases and J gave up 9 bases, with 10 bases separating them. Germline CDR1 and CDR2: SGHRS and YFSETQ. This CDR3 spans 14 amino acids. The DNA for the CDR3 is TGCGCCAGCAGCTTGGAAGGGGGTTTTTCACCCCTCCACTTT. This translates into CASSLEGGFSPLHF.

The V call is TRBV30, the J call TRBJ1-1; D unresolved. Germline CDR1 reads GTSNPN; CDR2 reads SVGIG (reference sequence). The CDR3 covers 10 residues. V lost 4 bases, J lost 14 bases, and 14 bases lay in between. Written as DNA, the CDR3 is TGTGCCTGGATGGCTGACTCGCAGTTCTTT. It translates to CAWMADSQFF.

The rearrangement joins TRBV19 to TRBJ2-7; 7 bases align to TRBD1. V was clipped by 4 bases and J by 2 bases; unmatched bases: 5. The CDR3 runs 14 residues. Germline V gene sequence: CDR1 LNHDA, CDR2 SQIVND (reference sequence). In DNA form, the CDR3 reads TGTGCCAGTAGTAGGACAGGTTTGGCCTACGAGCAGTACTTC. Its protein is CASSRTGLAYEQYF.

This clone came up once. This chain links TRBV5-1 with TRBJ1-1; D gene unclear. Per germline, CDR1 SGHRS and CDR2 YFSETQ. This CDR3 contains 14 residues. Between the trimmed V and J ends, which lost 0 bases and 7 bases, there was a span of 13 bases. The CDR3: CASSLAGQTFEAFF. The CDR3 nucleotides are TGCGCCAGCAGCTTGGCCGGCCAGACATTTGAAGCTTTCTTT.

The J gene is TRBJ1-3, the V gene TRBV6-6; D call uncertain. Per the germline V gene, CDR1 is MNHNY and CDR2 is SVGAGI (reference sequence). Trimming removed 3 bases from V and 3 bases from J, with 9 bases in between. This CDR3 spans 14 amino acids. In DNA, the CDR3 is TGTGCCAGCAGTTATGGTCGGTATGGAAACACCATATATTTT. Translating it yields CASSYGRYGNTIYF.

The chain uses TRBV7-9 and TRBJ1-2; D gene ambiguous. CDR1 SEHNR and CDR2 FQNEAQ come from the germline V gene (reference sequence). This CDR3 comprises 14 residues. Trimming removed 1 base at V and 1 base at J, with 7 bases between. Here the CDR3 reads CASSLGYGNYGYTF. The CDR3, as DNA: TGTGCCAGCAGCTTAGGGTACGGTAACTATGGCTACACCTTC.

The chain links TRBV18 to TRBJ1-1, with TRBD1 matching 7 bases. Trimming took 1 base from V and 5 from J; bases not matched to a gene: 4. CDR3 size: 14 residues. The germline V gene encodes CDR1 KGHSH and CDR2 LQKENI. Here the CDR3 DNA reads TGTGCCAGCTCACCACAGAGGGGGCGGACTGAAGCTTTCTTT. Its translation is CASSPQRGRTEAFF.

The J gene is TRBJ1-3, the V gene TRBV10-3; D perhaps matches TRBD1 (5 bases). The CDR3 runs to 14 residues. V lost 7 bases and J lost 0, with 10 bases in between. Germline V gene sequence: CDR1 ENHRY, CDR2 SYGVKD. The CDR3 region is CAITLDNSGNTIYF. Here the CDR3 DNA reads TGTGCCATCACCCTGGACAACTCTGGAAACACCATATATTTT.

V gene TRBV6-2 or TRBV6-3 combines with J gene TRBJ1-1; no reliable D call. This CDR3 contains 13 residues. V lost 6 bases, J lost 4 bases, and 12 bases lay in between. Germline V lookup: CDR1 MNHEY, CDR2 SVGEGT. CDR3 loop: CASSPSDITEAFF. The CDR3 DNA is TGTGCCAGCAGCCCCTCCGACATCACTGAAGCTTTCTTT.

The V and J genes are TRBV7-2 and TRBJ1-1; 9 nucleotides agree with TRBD1. The CDR3 extends over 14 amino acids. Germline V lookup: CDR1 SGHTA, CDR2 FQGNSA. V lost 5 bases, J lost 2 bases, and 3 bases stayed unmatched. CDR3 in amino acids: CASSRQGGNTEAFF. As DNA, the CDR3 is TGTGCCAGCAGCAGACAGGGGGGCAACACTGAAGCTTTCTTT.

Here the CDR3 reads CASSIPGSTAEQYF. The CDR3 DNA follows: TGTGCCAGTAGTATCCCCGGGAGTACGGCCGAGCAGTACTTC. The chain uses TRBV19 and TRBJ2-7; tentative D call: TRBD2 (6 bases). V lost 3 bases and J lost 6, with 15 bases in between. From germline, CDR1 is LNHDA and CDR2 SQIVND (reference sequence). This CDR3 has 14 residues.

The V and J genes are TRBV7-9 and TRBJ1-5; D ambiguous. Trimming left V 5 bases short and J 4 bases short, with 12 bases between. This CDR3 spans 14 amino acids. The V gene's germline CDR1 is SEHNR and CDR2 FQNEAQ (reference sequence). CDR3 residues: CASSPGRSNQPQHF. CDR3 bases: TGTGCCAGCAGCCCAGGTCGGTCGAATCAGCCCCAGCATTTT.

This clone was counted between two and nine times. The genes are TRBV5-1 and TRBJ1-4; D possibly corresponds to TRBD1 (5 bases). This CDR3 spans 13 amino acids. The V and J ends lost 5 bases and 7 bases respectively, with 12 bases between them. CDR1 and CDR2 from the germline V gene are SGHRS and YFSETQ. The CDR3 DNA sequence: TGCGCCAGCAGACAGGATATAGTTGAAAAACTGTTTTTT. The encoded protein is CASRQDIVEKLFF.

This clone is labeled medium-sized (0.01 to 0.1%). J is TRBJ2-7 and V is TRBV6-5; 14 nucleotides match TRBD2. The ends lost 8 bases at V and 4 bases at J; junction bases unmatched: 7. There are 15 residues in the CDR3. From germline, CDR1 is MNHEY and CDR2 SVGAGI. CDR3 in DNA: TGTGCCAGCTCCACCGGGACTAGCGGGAGTTACGAGCAGTACTTC. This sequence encodes CASSTGTSGSYEQYF.

This clone showed up just a few times. The chain carries TRBV28 and TRBJ1-1; D gene ambiguous. V lost 7 bases to trimming and J lost 1 base, with 10 bases between them. Germline V lookup: CDR1 MDHEN, CDR2 SYDVKM. This CDR3 is built from 13 residues. The CDR3 sequence: CASIQQPNTEAFF. In DNA, the CDR3 is TGTGCCAGCATCCAACAGCCGAACACTGAAGCTTTCTTT.

The gene calls are TRBV6-5 and TRBJ1-2; D is uncertain. V dropped 0 bases and J dropped 8 bases, with 10 bases sitting between them. CDR3 size: 13 residues. Germline V CDR1 and CDR2: MNHEY, SVGAGI. The CDR3 DNA follows: TGTGCCAGCAGTTACTCGGCGGCAATCGGCTACACCTTC. This translates into CASSYSAAIGYTF.

This chain uses TRBV27 with TRBJ2-5; D possibly corresponds to TRBD2 (5 bases). The CDR3 spans 16 residues. Looked up from germline, CDR1 is MNHEY and CDR2 is SMNVEV (reference sequence). V shed 1 base and J shed 4 bases, with 16 bases lying between them. The DNA for the CDR3 is TGTGCCAGCAGTTTATTCGGTCTGGCGGGCCGAGAGACCCAGTACTTC. This gives the protein CASSLFGLAGRETQYF.

This clone was recorded a few times. V gene TRBV19 combines with J gene TRBJ2-3, with TRBD2 matching 8 bases. This CDR3 comprises 16 residues. Germline V CDR1 and CDR2: LNHDA, SQIVND (reference sequence). Unmatched junction bases numbered 10, after V lost 3 bases and J lost 5 bases. CDR3 amino acids: CASSISLAERRDTQYF. DNA of the CDR3: TGTGCCAGTAGTATTTCACTAGCGGAGCGGAGAGATACGCAGTATTTT.

This chain connects TRBV2 to TRBJ2-5; 7 bases agree with TRBD2. Germline CDR1 and CDR2: SNHLY and FYNNEI. Trimming removed 4 bases from V and 5 bases from J; junction bases left unmatched: 13. The CDR3 extends over 16 amino acids. CDR3 sequence (DNA): TGTGCCAGCAGTGGGGGATGGCGGGAGTTCGGGGAGACCCAGTACTTC. Its protein is CASSGGWREFGETQYF.

The chain joins TRBV28 to TRBJ1-5, with 7 positions matching TRBD1. There are 16 residues in the CDR3. Germline CDR1 reads MDHEN; CDR2 reads SYDVKM. V trimming: 6 bases; J trimming: 4 bases; junction bases outside the gene matches: 12. CDR3 DNA sequence: TGTGCCAGCAGGGCCGGGACAGCTCTATATAATCAGCCCCAGCATTTT. Residues: CASRAGTALYNQPQHF.

The chain recombines TRBV5-4 with TRBJ1-4; D is perhaps TRBD1 (6 bases). The CDR3 length is 13 residues. V was pared by 4 bases and J by 7 bases, with 11 bases between. The V gene's germline CDR1 is SGHNT and CDR2 YYREEE (reference sequence). The CDR3 loop reads CASSPQGFEKLFF. The CDR3 DNA reads as TGTGCCAGCAGCCCACAGGGTTTTGAAAAACTGTTTTTT. Based on the CDR3 plus reference TRBV5-4 and TRBJ1-4, the full variable domain is ETGVTQSPTHLIKTRGQQVTLRCSSQSGHNTVSWYQQALGQGPQFIFQYYREEENGRGNFPPRFSGLQFPNYSSELNVNALELDDSALYLCASSPQGFEKLFFGSGTQLSVL.

The V call is TRBV6-2 or TRBV6-3, the J call TRBJ1-2; 8 bases line up with TRBD1. The ends lost 2 bases at V and 2 bases at J; junction bases unmatched: 4. The CDR3 spans 15 residues. Per germline, CDR1 MNHEY and CDR2 SVGEGT. The CDR3 region is CASSYEGTGNYGYTF. The CDR3 coding sequence is TGTGCCAGCAGTTACGAGGGGACAGGAAACTATGGCTACACCTTC.

The CDR3 DNA reads as TGCGCCAGCAGTGCAAGGCTAGCGGATTACAATGAGCAGTTCTTC. It codes for CASSARLADYNEQFF. The chain uses TRBV10-2 and TRBJ2-1, with 7 bases that match TRBD2. The CDR3 spans 15 residues. The germline gives CDR1 WSHSY, CDR2 SAAADI. With 4 bases clipped from V and 4 bases from J, the junction kept 7 bases outside the gene matches.

The V and J genes are TRBV11-3 and TRBJ1-1; D gene unclear. The germline gives CDR1 SGHNT, CDR2 YENEEA. CDR3 length: 14 residues. Trimming stripped 2 bases from V and 1 base from J, with 8 bases between. CDR3 region: CASSLMGQNTEAFF. CDR3 sequence (DNA): TGTGCCAGCAGCTTAATGGGCCAGAACACTGAAGCTTTCTTT.

For the CDR3, the DNA is TGTGCCAGCAGCGTAGTAGAGTGGGGGCTCGGGAGGATGTCCTACAATGAGCAGTTCTTC. As protein: CASSVVEWGLGRMSYNEQFF. The rearrangement joins TRBV9 to TRBJ2-1; the D gene is possibly TRBD2 (7 bases). CDR1 SGDLS and CDR2 YYNGEE come from the germline V gene. The CDR3 has 20 residues. V gave up 0 bases and J gave up 1 base, with 23 bases separating them.

The chain carries TRBV27 and TRBJ2-1, with 13 bases matching TRBD2. The CDR3 is 15 amino acids. The ends lost 5 bases at V and 9 bases at J; junction bases unmatched: 7. The germline V gene has CDR1 MNHEY and CDR2 SMNVEV (reference sequence). The DNA for the CDR3 is TGTGCCAGCAGTCTACTAGCGGGAGGGGAGGGTGAGCAGTTCTTC. Translation gives CASSLLAGGEGEQFF.

The V call is TRBV6-1, the J call TRBJ2-7; the match to TRBD1 covers 11 bases. The length of the CDR3 is 15 residues. The germline CDR1 and CDR2 sequences are MNHNS and SASEGT. The V and J ends lost 5 bases and 7 bases, in that order; junction bases with no gene match: 10. CDR3 bases: TGTGCCAGCAGTTGGGCCGGGACAGGGGGTGGAGAGCAGTACTTC. This gives the protein CASSWAGTGGGEQYF.